The clone carrying this TCR beta chain was picked up a small number of times. RNA was extracted and reverse transcribed into cDNA as the sequencing template. Method: immunoSEQ multiplex PCR; TCRdb's copy keeps in-frame clones and lacks some. The sample contains under 350,000 clones, about three fifths of which appear only once. This specimen belongs to a study of CD8+ T cells in alopecia areata. Described treatment: oral pan-JAK inhibitor, 5-10 mg twice daily. This CDR3 has 16 amino acids. Germline CDR1 is MGHRA and CDR2 is YSYEKL. V was cut by 1 base and J by 0 bases, with 11 bases left in between. The specimen was CD4+ T cells sorted from blood, collected at week 24, from a patient treated with tofacitinib. The rearrangement links TRBV4-1 to TRBJ2-3, with D possibly being TRBD2 (6 bases). The sequence was collected from a human donor with alopecia areata. CDR3 sequence reads: CASSQARGWSTDTQYF. DNA for the CDR3: TGCGCCAGCAGCCAAGCTCGGGGGTGGAGCACAGATACGCAGTATTTT.